These 26 T cell receptor beta chains originate from one sample sequenced in a study of OX40 agonist ivuxolimab in advanced cancers. The library was made by the immunoSEQ multiplex PCR assay. The table was pulled from immuneACCESS by TCRdb, which kept in-frame rearrangements only. Such tables lose some clones; where checked, under half of the loss comes from unresolved V genes, and the rest has no known cause. This sample gives roughly 74,000 clones in total; 92% of them show up just once. About 8% of the sample is taken by the ten largest. The sample was CD4+ or CD8+ T cells sorted from blood, taken in a trial of the OX40 agonist ivuxolimab. These receptors were obtained from an adult with an advanced solid tumor such as melanoma, head and neck, liver or kidney cancer.

The chain combines TRBV7-9 with TRBJ2-1; 7 bases are shared with TRBD1. V trimming: 4 bases; J trimming: 0 bases; junction bases outside the gene matches: 9. The germline CDR1 and CDR2 sequences are SEHNR and FQNEAQ (reference sequence). CDR3 length equals 17 residues. The CDR3 loop is CASSSNRGPNSYNEQFF. In nucleotides, the CDR3 is TGTGCCAGCAGCTCCAACAGGGGACCAAACTCCTACAATGAGCAGTTCTTC.

This clone has more than one count but fewer than ten. The V and J genes are TRBV5-1 and TRBJ1-4, with no clear D. This CDR3 is 15 amino acids long. The germline V gene encodes CDR1 SGHRS and CDR2 YFSETQ. V shed 0 bases and J shed 7 bases, with 13 bases lying between them. CDR3 DNA: TGCGCCAGCAGCTTGGCCCCATGGGCGGCTGAAAAACTGTTTTTT. It translates to CASSLAPWAAEKLFF.

The chain links TRBV6-5 to TRBJ2-1, with 7 bases matching TRBD1. Germline CDR1 and CDR2: MNHEY and SVGAGI. Trimming took 4 bases from V and 2 from J; bases not matched to a gene: 2. This CDR3 region has 14 residues. The CDR3 nucleotides read TGTGCCAGCAGTTCCGGACAGGCCTACAATGAGCAGTTCTTC. It yields the protein CASSSGQAYNEQFF.

The chain employs TRBV4-3 and TRBJ2-3, with a weak D call TRBD1 (5 bases). CDR1 is LGHNA and CDR2 is YSLEER in the germline V gene. This CDR3 comprises 15 residues. The germline V and J ends were trimmed by 1 base and 3 bases, with 11 bases remaining between them. Here the CDR3 DNA reads TGCGCCAGCAGCCAAGTTCAGACAGCGACAGATACGCAGTATTTT. Protein sequence: CASSQVQTATDTQYF.

This chain connects TRBV7-9 to TRBJ2-2; D may correspond to TRBD1 or TRBD2 (5 bases each). The V end lost 5 bases, the J end lost 4 bases, and 14 bases lay between the germline ends. This CDR3 is 15 amino acids long. Per germline, CDR1 SEHNR and CDR2 FQNEAQ (reference sequence). The CDR3 bases are TGTGCCAGCAGCCCCCCAGCAGGGAGCACCGGGGAGCTGTTTTTT. Translating it yields CASSPPAGSTGELFF.

This clone is labeled as medium-sized. V is TRBV10-3 and J is TRBJ2-7; 9 bases match TRBD2. The CDR3 has 15 amino acids. V was clipped by 0 bases and J by 3 bases; unmatched bases: 3. The germline CDR1 and CDR2 sequences are ENHRY and SYGVKD. The CDR3 nucleotides read TGTGCCATCAGTGAGTCGGGCGGGGGGGACTACGAGCAGTACTTC. It is translated as CAISESGGGDYEQYF.

This chain links TRBV6-5 with TRBJ2-1; D is unclear. CDR1 and CDR2 from the germline V gene are MNHEY and SVGAGI. The CDR3 consists of 16 residues. V was shortened by 0 bases and J by 8 bases, with 17 bases between the two germline ends. The CDR3: CASSYSTGYFFDEQFF. The DNA for the CDR3 is TGTGCCAGCAGTTACTCAACCGGGTATTTTTTCGATGAGCAGTTCTTC.

This chain connects TRBV6-5 to TRBJ2-1; the match to TRBD2 covers 8 bases. V shed 4 bases, J shed 4 bases, and the junction held 6 bases outside the gene matches. Per germline, CDR1 MNHEY and CDR2 SVGAGI. The CDR3 consists of 15 residues. The CDR3 coding sequence is TGTGCCAGCAGTTTAGCCCGGGGGGGTTACAATGAGCAGTTCTTC. Encoded protein: CASSLARGGYNEQFF.

J is TRBJ1-5 and V is TRBV2; a weak D match, TRBD1 (5 bases). The CDR3 is 16 amino acids. CDR1 and CDR2 (germline): SNHLY, FYNNEI. Between the trimmed V and J ends, which lost 6 bases and 0 bases, there was a span of 15 bases. The CDR3 loop is CASSAPGTYSNQPQHF. As DNA, the CDR3 is TGTGCCAGCAGCGCGCCAGGGACTTATAGCAATCAGCCCCAGCATTTT.

The CDR3 loop reads CASNPSSGGFYEQYF. The CDR3 DNA is TGCGCCAGCAACCCCAGCTCAGGGGGATTCTACGAGCAGTACTTC. The V gene is TRBV5-1, the J gene TRBJ2-7; 7 bases fit TRBD1. This CDR3 has 15 amino acids. V shed 6 bases, J shed 3 bases, and the junction held 12 bases outside the gene matches. CDR1 is SGHRS and CDR2 is YFSETQ in the germline V gene. Full variable domain (rest looked up from reference TRBV5-1 and TRBJ2-7): KAGVTQTPRYLIKTRGQQVTLSCSPISGHRSVSWYQQTPGQGLQFLFEYFSETQRNKGNFPGRFSGRQFSNSRSEMNVSTLELGDSALYLCASNPSSGGFYEQYFGPGTRLTVT.

DNA for the CDR3: TGTGCCAGTAGTGGGGTGGGGGACTCGCCCCTCTACGAGCAGTACTTC. Translation gives CASSGVGDSPLYEQYF. The rearrangement joins TRBV19 to TRBJ2-7, with D possibly matching TRBD2 (6 bases). The CDR3 has 16 amino acids. V was shortened by 5 bases and J by 3 bases, with 20 bases between the two germline ends. The germline V gene encodes CDR1 LNHDA and CDR2 SQIVND (reference sequence).

The chain recombines TRBV5-4 with TRBJ1-2, with TRBD1 identical over 11 bases. V lost 4 bases to trimming and J lost 5 bases; unmatched junction nucleotides: 10. Germline V gives CDR1 SGHNT, CDR2 YYREEE (reference sequence). CDR3 length equals 16 residues. The CDR3 DNA reads TGTGCCAGCAGCCCACCCGGGACAGGGGGTCAGTATGGCTACACCTTC. Residues: CASSPPGTGGQYGYTF.

The gene calls are TRBV9 and TRBJ2-4, with 11 bases matching TRBD1. V lost 0 bases and J lost 1; bases outside the gene matches: 9. In germline, CDR1 is SGDLS, CDR2 YYNGEE. The CDR3 loop spans 19 amino acids. CDR3 in DNA: TGTGCCAGCAGCGTAGACAAGGACAGGGGGCTAGGGGCCAAAAACATTCAGTACTTC. It specifies CASSVDKDRGLGAKNIQYF.

The rearrangement links TRBV7-6 to TRBJ2-7; D is undetermined. V was clipped by 1 base and J by 3 bases, with 7 bases between them. Looked up from germline, CDR1 is SGHVS and CDR2 is FNYEAQ. The CDR3 covers 13 residues. CDR3 region: CASSLGTHYEQYF. CDR3 DNA sequence: TGTGCCAGCAGCTTAGGAACTCACTACGAGCAGTACTTC.

The V gene is TRBV7-6, the J gene TRBJ2-2, with D unclear. The germline gives CDR1 SGHVS, CDR2 FNYEAQ. The CDR3 contains 14 residues. V lost 1 base and J lost 4, with 7 bases in between. The CDR3 spells CASSLERFTGELFF. CDR3 in DNA: TGTGCCAGCAGCTTAGAACGGTTCACCGGGGAGCTGTTTTTT.

This chain connects TRBV7-9 to TRBJ2-7; a possible D gene is TRBD2 (6 bases). Trimming pared 0 bases from V and 4 bases from J, leaving 10 bases between. The germline V gene has CDR1 SEHNR and CDR2 FQNEAQ (reference sequence). CDR3 length: 14 residues. CDR3 DNA: TGTGCCAGCAGCTTAGCGGAGGGGTGGTACGAGCAGTACTTC. Protein sequence: CASSLAEGWYEQYF.

The genes are TRBV7-9 and TRBJ2-5; 7 positions match TRBD2. V dropped 10 bases and J dropped 0; count of bases not matched to a gene: 11. CDR3 length: 15 amino acids. Germline V gives CDR1 SEHNR, CDR2 FQNEAQ (reference sequence). In DNA, the CDR3 is TGTGCCATCTACATAGCGGGCGCAGACCAAGAGACCCAGTACTTC. Translation gives CAIYIAGADQETQYF.

The V call is TRBV4-2, the J call TRBJ1-2; TRBD1 agrees at 7 bases. This CDR3 is 17 amino acids long. The germline CDR1 and CDR2 sequences are LGHNA and YNFKEQ. Trimming cost V 3 bases and J 6 bases; bases outside gene matches: 16. CDR3 sequence reads: CASSHSRPGRGADGYTF. The DNA of the CDR3 is TGTGCCAGCAGCCATTCCCGGCCGGGCAGGGGGGCGGATGGCTACACCTTC.

This chain connects TRBV6-5 to TRBJ2-7; no firm D call. Per the germline V gene, CDR1 is MNHEY and CDR2 is SVGAGI. The CDR3 has 15 amino acids. V was clipped by 0 bases and J by 0 bases, with 9 bases between them. The CDR3 nucleotides are TGTGCCAGCAGTTACTCCCCGTACAGCTCCTACGAGCAGTACTTC. Protein: CASSYSPYSSYEQYF.

The CDR3 DNA sequence: TGCGCCAGCAGCTTAGGGACGGACGATATGAACACTGAAGCTTTCTTT. Protein sequence: CASSLGTDDMNTEAFF. The chain has TRBV5-1 and TRBJ1-1; weak D call: TRBD1 (5 bases). Between the trimmed V and J ends, which lost 2 bases and 0 bases, there was a span of 14 bases. The CDR3 contains 16 residues. CDR1 is SGHRS and CDR2 is YFSETQ in the germline V gene.

This clone has just one count. This chain joins TRBV2 and TRBJ1-1, with TRBD1 matching over 8 bases. The CDR3 runs to 13 residues. In germline, CDR1 is SNHLY, CDR2 FYNNEI. The V gene end was trimmed by 4 bases and the J gene end by 6 bases; junction bases not matched to a gene: 4. Written as DNA, the CDR3 is TGTGCCAGCAGTGTCGGGACAGGCGCTGAAGCTTTCTTT. Translating it yields CASSVGTGAEAFF.

The rearrangement uses TRBV19 and TRBJ2-7; TRBD1 matches at 7 bases. Per the germline V gene, CDR1 is LNHDA and CDR2 is SQIVND (reference sequence). The CDR3 is 16 residues long. The junction had 8 bases not matched to a gene; V was cut back by 3 bases and J by 0 bases. For the CDR3, the DNA is TGTGCCAGTAGTATCCGGGGACAGCAGAGCTCCTACGAGCAGTACTTC. Translating it yields CASSIRGQQSSYEQYF.

This clone was seen a few times. This chain links TRBV9 with TRBJ2-3; D call uncertain. This CDR3 contains 15 residues. From germline, CDR1 is SGDLS and CDR2 YYNGEE. Trimming cost V 0 bases and J 4 bases, with 12 bases left between them. For the CDR3, the DNA is TGTGCCAGCAGCGTAGCGACGACTGAGCCAGATACGCAGTATTTT. Its translation is CASSVATTEPDTQYF. Using reference TRBV9 and TRBJ2-3 for the parts outside the CDR3, the full variable domain is DSGVTQTPKHLITATGQRVTLRCSPRSGDLSVYWYQQSLDQGLQFLIQYYNGEERAKGNILERFSAQQFPDLHSELNLSSLELGDSALYFCASSVATTEPDTQYFGPGTRLTVL.

The V gene is TRBV19, the J gene TRBJ1-5; D gene uncertain. Trimming removed 8 bases at V and 4 bases at J, with 12 bases between. This CDR3 is 13 amino acids long. Germline V gene data show CDR1 as LNHDA and CDR2 as SQIVND (reference sequence). The CDR3 sequence: CASESWGNQPQHF. CDR3 nucleotide sequence: TGTGCCAGTGAGAGTTGGGGTAATCAGCCCCAGCATTTT.

The chain's CDR3 is CASSSFGFADRVTNTEAFF. CDR3 DNA: TGCGCCAGCAGCTCCTTCGGGTTCGCGGACAGAGTAACAAACACTGAAGCTTTCTTT. The chain recombines TRBV5-1 with TRBJ1-1, with D possibly TRBD1 on 6 matching bases. The V gene lost 3 bases and the J gene lost 2 bases, with 26 bases spanning the gap. Germline CDR1 SGHRS, CDR2 YFSETQ. The CDR3 runs to 19 residues.

The chain recombines TRBV7-6 with TRBJ2-7; TRBD1 aligns across 9 bases. CDR3 length equals 16 residues. J gave up 6 bases and V 1 base, and 10 bases lay outside the gene matches. Per germline, CDR1 SGHVS and CDR2 FNYEAQ. CDR3 residues: CASSLETGQGYGEQYF. In DNA form, the CDR3 reads TGTGCCAGCAGCTTAGAAACGGGACAGGGTTACGGCGAGCAGTACTTC.